These 32 T cell receptor beta chains were sequenced from one sample in a study of shared clonotypes between healthy human individuals. TCRdb's copy holds only in-frame clones and misses some; the assay was immunoSEQ multiplex PCR. Of about 610,000 clones in the sample, 95% to 97% are singletons; the top ten hold 0.11%. Positively selected for CCR7, the CD45RO-negative cells used as naive CD8 cells excluded terminally differentiated effector memory CD45RA+ cells. Input material: naive CD8+ T cells sorted from blood. These receptor sequences come from a woman in her 30s in good health.

This clone was seen a single time. The chain employs TRBV7-9 and TRBJ1-1; no clear D. Germline lookup yields CDR1 SEHNR and CDR2 FQNEAQ (reference sequence). The CDR3 length is 12 residues. V lost 5 bases and J 5 bases, leaving 9 bases between the germline ends. The CDR3 DNA is TGTGCCAGCAGCGAAAGCGGGACTGAAGCTTTCTTT. This translates into CASSESGTEAFF.

V gene TRBV27 combines with J gene TRBJ2-5, with a tentative D call TRBD2 (5 bases). The end of the DNA is better explained by TRBJ2-7, so the J call may be wrong. The CDR3 loop spans 11 amino acids. Germline V gene sequence: CDR1 MNHEY, CDR2 SMNVEV (reference sequence). The CDR3 spells CASSPGGEQYF. In DNA form, the CDR3 reads TGTGCCAGCAGTCCCGGAGGCGAGCAGTACTTC.

CDR3: CASSTDRFTNYGYTF. CDR3 in DNA: TGTGCCAGCAGTACTGACAGGTTTACTAACTATGGCTACACCTTC. The chain joins TRBV28 to TRBJ1-2; D is perhaps TRBD1 (6 bases). Trimming took off 5 bases at V and 0 bases at J, with 13 bases between the two ends. CDR1 is MDHEN and CDR2 is SYDVKM in the germline V gene. CDR3 size: 15 residues.

This clone was observed once. V is TRBV9 and J is TRBJ2-1; TRBD2 aligns across 10 bases. V dropped 4 bases and J dropped 8; count of bases not matched to a gene: 9. The CDR3 is 15 residues long. The germline V gene encodes CDR1 SGDLS and CDR2 YYNGEE. The CDR3 sequence is CASSPSGRARDEQFF. The CDR3 DNA is TGTGCCAGCAGCCCGAGCGGGAGGGCCCGAGATGAGCAGTTCTTC.

The V gene is TRBV23-1, the J gene TRBJ2-2, with 11 bases fitting TRBD1. TRBV23-1 is treated as an ORF (open reading frame) with a function not yet certain. The CDR3 covers 13 residues. J was trimmed by 6 bases and V by 7 bases; bases with no gene match: 1. CDR3 DNA sequence: TGCGCCAGCACGGACAGGGGGCCCGGGGAGCTGTTTTTT. It is translated as CASTDRGPGELFF.

The chain employs TRBV27 and TRBJ1-4; D gene uncertain. V was clipped by 2 bases and J by 2 bases, with 12 bases between them. The CDR3 is 16 residues long. Germline-derived CDR1 and CDR2 are MNHEY and SMNVEV (reference sequence). The CDR3 spells CASSLRWVGTNEKLFF. CDR3 coding DNA: TGTGCCAGCAGTTTACGCTGGGTAGGCACTAATGAAAAACTGTTTTTT.

A single count supports this clone. One end of the junction is discordant with germline, which a read error may explain. This chain joins TRBV27 and TRBJ2-7; no firm D call. The CDR3 sequence is 17 residues long. Germline V CDR1 and CDR2: MNHEY, SMNVEV (reference sequence). Here the CDR3 reads CASSSITRGPKWYEQYF. DNA of the CDR3: TGTGCCAGCAGTTCTATAACCCGCGGTCCTAAATGGTACGAGCAGTATTTC.

This clone has a single count. The chain carries TRBV5-4 and TRBJ2-7; 13 bases agree with TRBD2. The germline V gene encodes CDR1 SGHNT and CDR2 YYREEE (reference sequence). After removal of 4 bases from V and 7 bases from J, the junction contained 8 bases not matched to a gene. This CDR3 has 15 residues. In DNA, the CDR3 is TGTGCCAGCAGCATCGGACTAGCGGGAGTTTTAGAGCAGTACTTC. Translation gives CASSIGLAGVLEQYF.

The chain joins TRBV5-6 to TRBJ2-5; 10 nucleotides align to TRBD2. V shed 5 bases, J shed 3 bases, and the junction held 10 bases outside the gene matches. Looked up from germline, CDR1 is SGHDT and CDR2 is YYEEEE. The CDR3 is 16 residues long. The CDR3 here is CASSDLVAGGEETQYF. In DNA, the CDR3 is TGTGCCAGCAGTGACCTGGTAGCGGGAGGCGAAGAGACCCAGTACTTC.

The chain combines TRBV2 with TRBJ2-7; no definite D call. The length of the CDR3 is 13 residues. V was shortened by 7 bases and J by 1 base, with 11 bases between the two germline ends. Germline assignment: CDR1 SNHLY and CDR2 FYNNEI. Here the CDR3 DNA reads TGTGCCAGCATCCCTAGTGGATCCTACGAGCAGTACTTC. Amino acids: CASIPSGSYEQYF.

This chain uses TRBV28 with TRBJ2-5; D not certain. The CDR3 consists of 17 residues. Trimming stripped 8 bases from V and 5 bases from J, with 27 bases between. From germline, CDR1 is MDHEN and CDR2 SYDVKM. The CDR3 loop reads CASSSLKVASDGETQYF. The CDR3 nucleotides read TGTGCCAGCTCCTCCTTGAAGGTGGCATCCGACGGGGAGACCCAGTACTTC.

The CDR3 DNA reads as TGTGCCAGCAGCAACCCGGGGGGACTAGCGGGAGGAGATACGCAGTATTTT. Protein product: CASSNPGGLAGGDTQYF. The V gene is TRBV5-4, the J gene TRBJ2-3, with TRBD2 matching over 15 bases. V shed 4 bases and J 5 bases; nucleotides not matched to a gene: 8. The CDR3 covers 17 residues. Germline CDR1 is SGHNT and CDR2 is YYREEE (reference sequence).

This rearrangement joins TRBV7-2 to TRBJ2-7; 10 bases agree with TRBD2. Germline-derived CDR1 and CDR2 are SGHTA and FQGNSA. CDR3 size: 18 residues. The V gene end was trimmed by 1 base and the J gene end by 5 bases; junction bases not matched to a gene: 14. In DNA, the CDR3 is TGTGCCAGCAGCTTAGTTCGGGCTAGCGGGAGAGGGGACAACGAGCAGTACTTC. Translated, it gives CASSLVRASGRGDNEQYF. The whole variable domain, remainder taken from reference TRBV7-2 and TRBJ2-7, is GAGVSQSPSNKVTEKGKDVELRCDPISGHTALYWYRQSLGQGLEFLIYFQGNSAPDKSGLPSDRFSAERTGGSVSTLTIQRTQQEDSAVYLCASSLVRASGRGDNEQYFGPGTRLTVT.

This clone came up once. The rearrangement uses TRBV4-2 and TRBJ1-1, with TRBD1 identical over 8 bases. The CDR3 contains 13 residues. Trimming took 4 bases from V and 6 from J; bases not matched to a gene: 4. CDR1 and CDR2 from the germline V gene are LGHNA and YNFKEQ. The CDR3 DNA follows: TGTGCCAGCAGCCCCATGACAGGGGCTGAAGCTTTCTTT. It encodes CASSPMTGAEAFF.

The chain recombines TRBV2 with TRBJ1-4; the match to TRBD1 covers 9 bases. CDR1 SNHLY and CDR2 FYNNEI come from the germline V gene. V shed 1 base, J shed 3 bases, and the junction held 3 bases outside the gene matches. The CDR3 is 16 residues long. DNA of the CDR3: TGTGCCAGCAGTGAAGACCGGGACAGGGCTAATGAAAAACTGTTTTTT. Translating gives CASSEDRDRANEKLFF.

Concerning this clone itself: Other nucleotide sequences in the sample specify the same CDR3. The chain is built from TRBV7-8 and TRBJ2-7; D is unclear. This CDR3 region has 13 residues. CDR1 is SGHVS, CDR2 FQNEAQ, per germline. V was shortened by 1 base and J by 2 bases, with 6 bases between the two germline ends. Written as DNA, the CDR3 is TGTGCCAGCAGCTTAGAGCCTACCTACGAGCAGTACTTC. This translates into CASSLEPTYEQYF.

This chain uses TRBV14 with TRBJ2-2; D perhaps matches TRBD2 (5 bases). The CDR3 runs to 17 residues. The germline gives CDR1 SGHDN, CDR2 FVKESK. The ends were cut back, 2 bases at V and 1 base at J, with 14 bases in the middle. CDR3 loop: CASSQRFTGWNTGELFF. The DNA for the CDR3 is TGTGCCAGCAGCCAACGGTTTACGGGGTGGAACACCGGGGAGCTGTTTTTT.

The J gene is TRBJ2-1, the V gene TRBV10-3; TRBD1 or TRBD2 may be the D gene (5 bases each). In germline, CDR1 is ENHRY, CDR2 SYGVKD. V dropped 8 bases and J dropped 8 bases, with 13 bases sitting between them. The CDR3 has 12 amino acids. The CDR3 DNA follows: TGTGCCATCGGAAAGGGGAGCGATGAGCAGTTCTTC. This encodes CAIGKGSDEQFF.

This sequence joins TRBV5-6 and TRBJ2-7; 8 nucleotides align to TRBD2. J gave up 0 bases and V 3 bases, and 5 bases lay outside the gene matches. Germline CDR1 is SGHDT and CDR2 is YYEEEE. The CDR3 loop spans 15 amino acids. The CDR3 here is CASSWTLADSYEQYF. CDR3 nucleotides: TGTGCCAGCAGCTGGACACTAGCGGACTCCTACGAGCAGTACTTC.

This chain uses TRBV13 with TRBJ1-1; maybe TRBD1 (5 bases). Germline CDR1 PRHDT, CDR2 FYEKMQ (reference sequence). CDR3 length: 15 amino acids. V was clipped by 2 bases and J by 3 bases, with 13 bases between them. The CDR3: CASSLKGGVHTEAFF. The CDR3 DNA sequence: TGTGCCAGCAGCTTAAAGGGAGGGGTCCACACTGAAGCTTTCTTT.

The chain links TRBV27 to TRBJ2-2; 7 nucleotides match TRBD2. With V trimmed by 3 bases and J by 5 bases, 9 bases remained unmatched. From germline, CDR1 is MNHEY and CDR2 SMNVEV (reference sequence). The CDR3 covers 16 residues. The CDR3 nucleotides are TGTGCCAGCAGTTTGTCCGGGAGGCGGATAACCGGGGAGCTGTTTTTT. Protein product: CASSLSGRRITGELFF.

This chain links TRBV28 with TRBJ2-7; D is uncertain. CDR3 length: 11 amino acids. The V gene lost 10 bases and the J gene lost 2 bases, with 9 bases spanning the gap. Germline CDR1 MDHEN, CDR2 SYDVKM. The CDR3 reads CATLTAYEQYF. Here the CDR3 DNA reads TGTGCCACCCTCACAGCCTACGAGCAGTACTTC.

J is TRBJ2-2 and V is TRBV11-2, with 9 bases that match TRBD2. V gave up 5 bases and J gave up 1 base; unmatched junction bases: 8. The CDR3 covers 17 residues. Germline V lookup: CDR1 SGHAT, CDR2 FQNNGV. For the CDR3, the DNA is TGTGCCAGCAGCAACGGAATAGCGGGGGAGAACACCGGGGAGCTGTTTTTT. Amino acid sequence: CASSNGIAGENTGELFF.

The gene calls are TRBV5-4 and TRBJ1-1; D remains ambiguous. Trimming shortened V by 4 bases and J by 6 bases, and 13 bases separated the two germline ends. The CDR3 is 13 amino acids. Germline CDR1 and CDR2: SGHNT and YYREEE (reference sequence). In DNA, the CDR3 is TGTGCCAGCAGCGTGGATAATACACCTGAAGCTTTCTTT. It specifies CASSVDNTPEAFF.

V usage is TRBV10-1 and J usage is TRBJ2-3; either TRBD1 or TRBD2 may supply D (5 bases each). Germline V lookup: CDR1 WNHNN, CDR2 SYGVQD (reference sequence). Trimming pared 4 bases from V and 2 bases from J, leaving 10 bases between. There are 14 residues in the CDR3. CDR3 protein: CASSAGRLTDTQYF. CDR3 in DNA: TGCGCCAGCAGTGCGGGACGGCTCACAGATACGCAGTATTTT.

This clone showed up just once. CDR3 residues: CASSRTFDEYEQYF. Here the CDR3 DNA reads TGTGCCAGCAGTCGGACTTTCGACGAGTACGAGCAGTACTTC. The genes are TRBV7-9 and TRBJ2-7; weak D call: TRBD2 (5 bases). The CDR3 is made up of 14 amino acids. The germline CDR1 and CDR2 sequences are SEHNR and FQNEAQ (reference sequence). Deletions cut 6 bases from V and 4 bases from J, with 16 bases between.

V gene TRBV27 combines with J gene TRBJ2-2; no definite D call. The CDR3 sequence is 14 residues long. The ends were cut back, 3 bases at V and 3 bases at J, with 8 bases in the middle. Germline CDR1 reads MNHEY; CDR2 reads SMNVEV (reference sequence). The CDR3 DNA follows: TGTGCCAGCAGTTTTGGAAGACACACCGGGGAGCTGTTTTTT. Translated, it gives CASSFGRHTGELFF.

Note on this clone: The junction departs from the called germline gene at one end, perhaps through a read error. V usage is TRBV10-3 and J usage is TRBJ1-2; the D gene is possibly TRBD1 (5 bases). CDR3 size: 13 residues. Germline CDR1 and CDR2: ENHRY and SYGVKD. In DNA, the CDR3 is TGTGCCATCAGCGAGTCCGGGACGGATGGCTACACCTTC. It yields the protein CAISESGTDGYTF.

The genes are TRBV19 and TRBJ2-3; D is uncertain. This CDR3 spans 12 amino acids. V was trimmed by 3 bases and J by 5 bases, leaving 6 bases between them. Germline V gene sequence: CDR1 LNHDA, CDR2 SQIVND (reference sequence). The CDR3 region has the DNA TGTGCCAGTAGTATGTCCGTAGATACGCAGTATTTT. Translation gives CASSMSVDTQYF.

J is TRBJ2-7 and V is TRBV27; 8 bases line up with TRBD2. V gave up 2 bases and J gave up 2 bases; unmatched junction bases: 8. The germline gives CDR1 MNHEY, CDR2 SMNVEV (reference sequence). CDR3 size: 16 residues. The CDR3 sequence: CASSLTGGAGTYEQYF. The CDR3 DNA sequence: TGTGCCAGCAGTTTAACGGGGGGGGCAGGTACCTACGAGCAGTACTTC.

V usage is TRBV25-1 and J usage is TRBJ2-1; TRBD1 is a possible D gene (5 bases). Germline CDR1 MGHDK, CDR2 SYGVNS. V lost 4 bases, J lost 3 bases, and 19 bases lay in between. The CDR3 is 17 amino acids. CDR3 sequence: CASSGPRILDNYNEQFF. For the CDR3, the DNA is TGTGCCAGCAGTGGACCTCGGATTCTGGACAACTACAATGAGCAGTTCTTC.

This chain joins TRBV4-1 and TRBJ2-1; tentatively, D is TRBD2 (7 bases). V lost 0 bases, J lost 6 bases, and 15 bases lay in between. The CDR3 is made up of 16 amino acids. CDR1 is MGHRA and CDR2 is YSYEKL in the germline V gene. The CDR3 nucleotides are TGCGCCAGCAGCCAAGATTCTAGCGGAGGGGGCAATGAGCAGTTCTTC. It encodes CASSQDSSGGGNEQFF.